This TCR beta chain originates from a study of OX40 agonist ivuxolimab in advanced cancers. Study background: Dose-escalation patients suffered from hepatocellular carcinoma, melanoma, renal cell or head and neck cancer.

The repertoire was sequenced with immunoSEQ multiplex PCR; TCRdb's copy has only in-frame clones and lacks some. The sample carries approximately 60,000 clones, about 83% recorded once. CDR3 size: 15 residues. V was cut by 2 bases and J by 4 bases, with 12 bases left in between. Germline assignment: CDR1 MDHEN and CDR2 SYDVKM. The receptor was isolated from an adult with an advanced solid tumor such as melanoma, head and neck, liver or kidney cancer. The specimen was CD4+ or CD8+ T cells sorted from blood, collected in a trial of the OX40 agonist ivuxolimab. The chain has TRBV28 and TRBJ1-5; D is possibly TRBD1 (6 bases). CDR3 DNA sequence: TGTGCCAGCAGTTTAGGGCAGGGGTTAAATCAGCCCCAGCATTTT. Translated, it gives CASSLGQGLNQPQHF.